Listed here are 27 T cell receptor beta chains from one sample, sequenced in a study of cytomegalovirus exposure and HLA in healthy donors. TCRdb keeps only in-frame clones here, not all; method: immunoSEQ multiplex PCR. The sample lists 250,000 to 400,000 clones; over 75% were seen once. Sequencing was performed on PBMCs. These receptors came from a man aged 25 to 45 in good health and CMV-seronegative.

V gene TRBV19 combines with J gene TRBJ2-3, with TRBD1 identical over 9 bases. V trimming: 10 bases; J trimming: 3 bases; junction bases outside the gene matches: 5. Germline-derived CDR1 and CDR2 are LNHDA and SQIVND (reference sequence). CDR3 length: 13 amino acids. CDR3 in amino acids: CATRQGGTDTQYF. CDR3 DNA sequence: TGTGCCACCCGACAGGGGGGGACAGATACGCAGTATTTT. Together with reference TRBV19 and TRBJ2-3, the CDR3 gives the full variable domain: DGGITQSPKYLFRKEGQNVTLSCEQNLNHDAMYWYRQDPGQGLRLIYYSQIVNDFQKGDIAEGYSVSREKKESFPLTVTSAQKNPTAFYLCATRQGGTDTQYFGPGTRLTVL.

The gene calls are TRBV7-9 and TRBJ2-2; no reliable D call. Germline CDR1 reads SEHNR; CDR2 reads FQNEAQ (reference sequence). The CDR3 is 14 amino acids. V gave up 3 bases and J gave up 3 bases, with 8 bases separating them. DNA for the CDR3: TGTGCCAGCAGCTTTTATCCCGACACCGGGGAGCTGTTTTTT. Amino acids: CASSFYPDTGELFF.

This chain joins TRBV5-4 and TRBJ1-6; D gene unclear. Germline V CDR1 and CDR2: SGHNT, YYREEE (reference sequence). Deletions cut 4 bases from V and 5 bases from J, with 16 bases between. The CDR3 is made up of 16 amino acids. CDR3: CASSSGSSRDNSPLHF. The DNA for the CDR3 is TGTGCCAGCAGCAGCGGGAGTAGTCGGGATAATTCACCCCTCCACTTT.

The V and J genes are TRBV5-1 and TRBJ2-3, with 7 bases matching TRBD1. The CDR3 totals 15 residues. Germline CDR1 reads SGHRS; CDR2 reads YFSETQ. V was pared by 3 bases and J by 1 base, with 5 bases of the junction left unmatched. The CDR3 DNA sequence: TGCGCCAGCAGCTCGACAGGGACCCGCACAGATACGCAGTATTTT. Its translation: CASSSTGTRTDTQYF. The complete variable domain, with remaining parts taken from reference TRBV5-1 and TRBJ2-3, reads KAGVTQTPRYLIKTRGQQVTLSCSPISGHRSVSWYQQTPGQGLQFLFEYFSETQRNKGNFPGRFSGRQFSNSRSEMNVSTLELGDSALYLCASSSTGTRTDTQYFGPGTRLTVL.

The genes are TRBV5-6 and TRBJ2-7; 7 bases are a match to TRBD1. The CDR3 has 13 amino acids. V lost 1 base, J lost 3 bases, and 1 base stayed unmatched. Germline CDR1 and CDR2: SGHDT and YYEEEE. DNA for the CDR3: TGTGCCAGCAGCTTGTGGGACAGCTACGAGCAGTACTTC. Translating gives CASSLWDSYEQYF.

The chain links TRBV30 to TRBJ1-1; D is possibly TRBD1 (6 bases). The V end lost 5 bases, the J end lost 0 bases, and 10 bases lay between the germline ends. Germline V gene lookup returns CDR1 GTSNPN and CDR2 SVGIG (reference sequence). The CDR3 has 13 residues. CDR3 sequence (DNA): TGTGCCTGGGGGGGACAACTGAACACTGAAGCTTTCTTT. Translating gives CAWGGQLNTEAFF.

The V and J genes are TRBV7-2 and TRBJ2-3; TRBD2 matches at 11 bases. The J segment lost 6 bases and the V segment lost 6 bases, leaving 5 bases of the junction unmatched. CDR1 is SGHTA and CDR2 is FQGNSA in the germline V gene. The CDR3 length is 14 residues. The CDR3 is CASRNSGGVDTQYF. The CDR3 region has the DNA TGTGCCAGCAGGAATAGCGGGGGGGTTGATACGCAGTATTTT.

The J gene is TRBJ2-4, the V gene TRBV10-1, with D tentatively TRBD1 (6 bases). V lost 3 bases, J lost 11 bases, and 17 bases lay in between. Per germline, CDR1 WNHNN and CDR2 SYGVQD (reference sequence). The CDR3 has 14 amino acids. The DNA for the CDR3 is TGCGCCAGCAGTGAAAGCAGGGGCGGTTACCTTCAGTACTTC. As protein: CASSESRGGYLQYF.

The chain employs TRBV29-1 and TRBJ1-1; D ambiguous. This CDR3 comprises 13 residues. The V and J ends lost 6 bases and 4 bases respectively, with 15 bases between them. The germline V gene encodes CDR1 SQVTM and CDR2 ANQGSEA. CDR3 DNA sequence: TGCAGCGTCAAGGGAGTTGTGATCACTGAAGCTTTCTTT. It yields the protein CSVKGVVITEAFF.

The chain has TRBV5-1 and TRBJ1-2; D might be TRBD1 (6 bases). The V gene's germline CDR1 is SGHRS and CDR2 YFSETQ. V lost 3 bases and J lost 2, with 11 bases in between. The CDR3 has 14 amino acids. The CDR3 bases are TGCGCCAGCAGCTGGGACACAGGGAACTATGGCTACACCTTC. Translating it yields CASSWDTGNYGYTF.

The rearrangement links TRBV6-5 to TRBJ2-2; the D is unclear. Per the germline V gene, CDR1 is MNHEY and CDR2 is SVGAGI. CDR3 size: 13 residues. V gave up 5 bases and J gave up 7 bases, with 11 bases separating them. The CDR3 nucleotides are TGTGCCAGCAGTCGGAGCATCAGCGGGGAGCTGTTTTTT. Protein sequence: CASSRSISGELFF.

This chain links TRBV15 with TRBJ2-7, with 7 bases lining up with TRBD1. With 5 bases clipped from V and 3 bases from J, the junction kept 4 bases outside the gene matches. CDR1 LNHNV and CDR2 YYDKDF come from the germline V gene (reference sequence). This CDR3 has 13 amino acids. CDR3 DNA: TGTGCCACCAGCCTAAACAGGGGCTACGAGCAGTACTTC. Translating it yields CATSLNRGYEQYF. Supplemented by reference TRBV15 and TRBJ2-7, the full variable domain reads DAMVIQNPRYQVTQFGKPVTLSCSQTLNHNVMYWYQQKSSQAPKLLFHYYDKDFNNEADTPDNFQSRRPNTSFCFLDIRSPGLGDTAMYLCATSLNRGYEQYFGPGTRLTVT.

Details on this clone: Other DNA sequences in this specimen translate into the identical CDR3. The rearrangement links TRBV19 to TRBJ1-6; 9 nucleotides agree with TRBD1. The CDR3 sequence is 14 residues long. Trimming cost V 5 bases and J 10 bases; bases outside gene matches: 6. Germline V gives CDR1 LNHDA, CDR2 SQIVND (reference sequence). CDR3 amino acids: CASSLDRGNSPLHF. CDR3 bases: TGTGCCAGTAGTTTGGACAGGGGTAACTCACCCCTCCACTTT.

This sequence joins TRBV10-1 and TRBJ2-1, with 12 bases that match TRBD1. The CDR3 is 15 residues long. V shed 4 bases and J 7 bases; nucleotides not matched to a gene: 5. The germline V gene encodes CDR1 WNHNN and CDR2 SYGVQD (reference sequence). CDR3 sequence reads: CASSGGQGAKNEQFF. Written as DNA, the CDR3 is TGCGCCAGCAGTGGGGGACAGGGGGCGAAGAATGAGCAGTTCTTC.

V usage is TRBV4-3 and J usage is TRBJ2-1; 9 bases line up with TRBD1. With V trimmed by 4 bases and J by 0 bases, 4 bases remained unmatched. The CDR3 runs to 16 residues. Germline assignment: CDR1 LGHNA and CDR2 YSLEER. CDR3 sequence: CASSLGTGSSYNEQFF. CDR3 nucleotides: TGCGCCAGCAGCCTGGGGACAGGGAGCTCCTACAATGAGCAGTTCTTC.

CDR3 loop: CASSAGGASGNTIYF. In nucleotides, the CDR3 is TGTGCCAGCAGCGCAGGGGGCGCTTCTGGAAACACCATATATTTT. The chain is built from TRBV9 and TRBJ1-3; 8 bases agree with TRBD1. J gave up 1 base and V 3 bases, and 3 bases lay outside the gene matches. The CDR3 runs 15 residues. CDR1 is SGDLS, CDR2 YYNGEE, per germline.

The CDR3 reads CASSRGGQYNSPLHF. In DNA, the CDR3 is TGCGCCAGCAGCCGTGGGGGACAATATAATTCACCCCTCCACTTT. The chain carries TRBV4-1 and TRBJ1-6, with D possibly matching TRBD1 (6 bases). This CDR3 has 15 amino acids. V shed 4 bases and J shed 4 bases, with 11 bases lying between them. The germline V gene encodes CDR1 MGHRA and CDR2 YSYEKL.

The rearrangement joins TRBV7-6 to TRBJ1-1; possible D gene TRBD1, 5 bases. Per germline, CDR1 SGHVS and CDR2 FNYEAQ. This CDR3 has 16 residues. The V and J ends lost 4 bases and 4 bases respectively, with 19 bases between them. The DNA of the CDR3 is TGTGCCAGCAGCTCGGGGGAGGCCAGCTGGATCACTGAAGCTTTCTTT. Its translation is CASSSGEASWITEAFF.

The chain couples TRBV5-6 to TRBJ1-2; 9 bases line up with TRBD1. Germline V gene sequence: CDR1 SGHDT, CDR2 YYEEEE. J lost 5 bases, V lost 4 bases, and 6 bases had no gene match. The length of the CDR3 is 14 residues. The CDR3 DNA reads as TGTGCCAGCAGCGGGGGACAGGGCCCTTATGGCTACACCTTC. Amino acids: CASSGGQGPYGYTF. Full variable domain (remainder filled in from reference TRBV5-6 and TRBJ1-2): DAGVTQSPTHLIKTRGQQVTLRCSPKSGHDTVSWYQQALGQGPQFIFQYYEEEERQRGNFPDRFSGHQFPNYSSELNVNALLLGDSALYLCASSGGQGPYGYTFGSGTRLTVV.

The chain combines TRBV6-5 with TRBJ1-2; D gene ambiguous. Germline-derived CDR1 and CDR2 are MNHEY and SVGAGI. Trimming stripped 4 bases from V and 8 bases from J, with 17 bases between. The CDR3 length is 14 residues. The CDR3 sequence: CASSFSNSPLGYTF. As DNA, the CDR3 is TGTGCCAGCAGTTTCTCAAACAGTCCTCTCGGCTACACCTTC.

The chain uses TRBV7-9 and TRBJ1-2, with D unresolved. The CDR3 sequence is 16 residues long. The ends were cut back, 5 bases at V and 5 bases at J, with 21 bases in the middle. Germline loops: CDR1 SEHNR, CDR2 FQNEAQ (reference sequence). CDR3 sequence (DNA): TGTGCCAGCAGCACCACTAGGTCCGGGGAAAATTATGGCTACACCTTC. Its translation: CASSTTRSGENYGYTF.

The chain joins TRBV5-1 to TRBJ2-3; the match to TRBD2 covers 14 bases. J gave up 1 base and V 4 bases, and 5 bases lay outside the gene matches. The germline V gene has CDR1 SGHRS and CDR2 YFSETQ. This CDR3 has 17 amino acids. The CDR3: CASSPGLAGARTDTQYF. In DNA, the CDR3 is TGCGCCAGCAGCCCGGGACTAGCGGGGGCCCGCACAGATACGCAGTATTTT.

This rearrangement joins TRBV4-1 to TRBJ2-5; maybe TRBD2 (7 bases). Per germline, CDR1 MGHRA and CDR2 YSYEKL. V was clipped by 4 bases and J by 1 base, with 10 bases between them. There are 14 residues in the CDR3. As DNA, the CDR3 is TGCGCCAGCAGCCTTGGGGGGGCCCAAGAGACCCAGTACTTC. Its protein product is CASSLGGAQETQYF.

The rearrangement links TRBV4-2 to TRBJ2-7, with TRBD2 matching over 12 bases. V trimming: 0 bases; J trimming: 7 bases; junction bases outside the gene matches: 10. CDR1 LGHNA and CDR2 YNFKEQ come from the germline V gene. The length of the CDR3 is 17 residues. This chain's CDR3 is CASSQEALAGGPGEQYF. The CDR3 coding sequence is TGTGCCAGCAGCCAAGAAGCTCTAGCGGGGGGGCCGGGGGAGCAGTACTTC.

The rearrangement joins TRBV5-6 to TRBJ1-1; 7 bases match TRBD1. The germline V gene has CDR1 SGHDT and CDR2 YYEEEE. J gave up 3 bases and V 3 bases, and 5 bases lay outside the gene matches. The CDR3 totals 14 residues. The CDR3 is CASSWDRGYTEAFF. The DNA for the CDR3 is TGTGCCAGCAGCTGGGACAGAGGCTACACTGAAGCTTTCTTT.

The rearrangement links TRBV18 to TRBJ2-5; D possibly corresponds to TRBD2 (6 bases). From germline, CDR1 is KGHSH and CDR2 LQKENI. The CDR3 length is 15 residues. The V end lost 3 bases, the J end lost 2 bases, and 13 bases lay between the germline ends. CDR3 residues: CASSPRDWVQETQYF. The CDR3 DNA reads TGTGCCAGCTCACCTAGGGACTGGGTGCAAGAGACCCAGTACTTC. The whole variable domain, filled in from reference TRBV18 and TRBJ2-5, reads NAGVMQNPRHLVRRRGQEARLRCSPMKGHSHVYWYRQLPEEGLKFMVYLQKENIIDESGMPKERFSAEFPKEGPSILRIQQVVRGDSAAYFCASSPRDWVQETQYFGPGTRLLVL.

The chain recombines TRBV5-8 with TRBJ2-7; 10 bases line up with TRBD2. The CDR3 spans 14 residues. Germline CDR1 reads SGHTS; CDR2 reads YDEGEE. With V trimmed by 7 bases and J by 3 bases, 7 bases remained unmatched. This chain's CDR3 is CASCHTSGIYEQYF. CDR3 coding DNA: TGTGCCAGCTGCCATACTAGCGGGATCTACGAGCAGTACTTC.